The 20 T cell receptor beta chains in this list originate from one sample, sequenced in a study of shared clonotypes between healthy human individuals. TCRdb keeps only in-frame clones here, not all; method: immunoSEQ multiplex PCR. The data contain hundreds of thousands of clones, around 72% of them singletons. Sample: memory CD4+ T cells sorted from blood. Regarding subset: CD45RA-negative fraction. The source of these receptors is a woman in her 30s in good health.

This rearrangement joins TRBV28 to TRBJ2-3, with D perhaps matching TRBD2 (6 bases). The germline V gene encodes CDR1 MDHEN and CDR2 SYDVKM. V was cut by 5 bases and J by 6 bases, with 24 bases left in between. The CDR3 is 17 residues long. CDR3 sequence reads: CASSPRWIRKAGDTQYF. CDR3 nucleotide sequence: TGTGCCAGCAGTCCGCGATGGATAAGGAAGGCGGGGGATACGCAGTATTTT.

The gene calls are TRBV15 and TRBJ1-1; TRBD1 matches 8 bases. CDR3 size: 16 residues. Germline V gene data show CDR1 as LNHNV and CDR2 as YYDKDF (reference sequence). The trim removed 4 bases at V and 6 bases at J, leaving 13 bases unmatched. The CDR3 spells CATSTRQGSLGAEAFF. The CDR3 DNA follows: TGTGCCACCAGCACCCGACAGGGGTCATTGGGCGCTGAAGCTTTCTTT.

V and J are TRBV20-1 and TRBJ1-2; unclear D gene. Trimming left V 4 bases short and J 7 bases short, with 10 bases between. This CDR3 region has 11 residues. Germline CDR1 is DFQATT and CDR2 is SNEGSKA (reference sequence). CDR3 in DNA: TGCAGTGCTAAATCTGGGCTTGGCTACACCTTC. It translates to CSAKSGLGYTF.

The rearrangement joins TRBV28 to TRBJ2-1; D is undetermined. Per the germline V gene, CDR1 is MDHEN and CDR2 is SYDVKM. V lost 7 bases, J lost 3 bases, and 7 bases lay in between. This CDR3 is 12 amino acids long. The CDR3 DNA sequence: TGTGCCAGCAACTCCAACTACAATGAGCAGTTCTTC. Translating gives CASNSNYNEQFF.

For this clone: The same CDR3 can be traced to other DNA sequences in this sample. The rearrangement joins TRBV7-9 to TRBJ2-7; D is undetermined. Germline loops: CDR1 SEHNR, CDR2 FQNEAQ (reference sequence). The ends were cut back, 2 bases at V and 3 bases at J, with 5 bases in the middle. The CDR3 has 12 residues. CDR3 in DNA: TGTGCCAGCAGCTTAAGTGGCTACGAGCAGTACTTC. Its translation: CASSLSGYEQYF.

The V call is TRBV19, the J call TRBJ1-1; 11 nucleotides match TRBD1. CDR3 length: 15 amino acids. Germline V gene lookup returns CDR1 LNHDA and CDR2 SQIVND (reference sequence). The ends lost 5 bases at V and 5 bases at J; junction bases unmatched: 7. CDR3 bases: TGTGCCAGTAGTCTTCCGGACAGGGGGCGAACTGAAGCTTTCTTT. Encoded protein: CASSLPDRGRTEAFF.

The chain uses TRBV11-2 and TRBJ1-1; the D is unclear. Germline lookup yields CDR1 SGHAT and CDR2 FQNNGV. The V end lost 5 bases, the J end lost 6 bases, and 13 bases lay between the germline ends. The CDR3 sequence is 13 residues long. The CDR3 sequence is CASSPPGGAEAFF. CDR3 sequence (DNA): TGTGCCAGCAGCCCCCCGGGTGGTGCTGAAGCTTTCTTT.

As to this clone: Within the sample, other DNA sequences also encode this same CDR3. This sequence joins TRBV28 and TRBJ2-1; D is uncertain. V was pared by 6 bases and J by 5 bases, with 8 bases between. This CDR3 region has 12 residues. The germline V gene has CDR1 MDHEN and CDR2 SYDVKM. The CDR3 loop reads CASRRLDNEQFF. The CDR3 DNA is TGTGCCAGCAGGAGGCTGGACAATGAGCAGTTCTTC. The whole variable domain, filled in from reference TRBV28 and TRBJ2-1, reads DVKVTQSSRYLVKRTGEKVFLECVQDMDHENMFWYRQDPGLGLRLIYFSYDVKMKEKGDIPEGYSVSREKKERFSLILESASTNQTSMYLCASRRLDNEQFFGPGTRLTVL.

The chain links TRBV29-1 to TRBJ1-1; D is possibly TRBD1 (5 bases). The CDR3 runs to 12 residues. The V and J ends lost 4 bases and 4 bases respectively, with 10 bases between them. Per the germline V gene, CDR1 is SQVTM and CDR2 is ANQGSEA. The CDR3 is CSVVWGITEAFF. DNA for the CDR3: TGCAGCGTTGTATGGGGGATCACTGAAGCTTTCTTT.

This chain connects TRBV18 to TRBJ2-7; 7 bases agree with TRBD2. CDR1 is KGHSH and CDR2 is LQKENI in the germline V gene. The CDR3 covers 15 residues. J was trimmed by 0 bases and V by 5 bases; bases with no gene match: 7. The CDR3 here is CASSGTGGSSYEQYF. CDR3 in DNA: TGTGCCAGCTCAGGTACTGGCGGGAGCTCCTACGAGCAGTACTTC.

This chain joins TRBV30 and TRBJ1-4; possibly TRBD1 for D (5 bases). Germline CDR1 GTSNPN, CDR2 SVGIG (reference sequence). V was clipped by 3 bases and J by 0 bases, with 11 bases between them. CDR3 length: 15 residues. CDR3 DNA: TGTGCCTGGAGGGCCGGGGGTTCAACTAATGAAAAACTGTTTTTT. It yields the protein CAWRAGGSTNEKLFF.

Comment on this clone: In the same sample, other DNA sequences code for this CDR3. V usage is TRBV6-1 and J usage is TRBJ2-3; D uncertain. Germline V gene sequence: CDR1 MNHNS, CDR2 SASEGT. Trimming left V 7 bases short and J 1 base short, with 12 bases between. The CDR3 has 14 residues. The CDR3 nucleotides read TGTGCCAGCATGTCATCCGGGCGCACAGATACGCAGTATTTT. Translated, it gives CASMSSGRTDTQYF.

The chain couples TRBV28 to TRBJ1-1; D is possibly TRBD1 (6 bases). Per the germline V gene, CDR1 is MDHEN and CDR2 is SYDVKM. Trimming pared 6 bases from V and 4 bases from J, leaving 21 bases between. There are 16 residues in the CDR3. The CDR3: CASSSPPGAEGTEAFF. In DNA form, the CDR3 reads TGTGCCAGCAGCTCCCCCCCAGGGGCCGAGGGCACTGAAGCTTTCTTT.

This sequence joins TRBV5-1 and TRBJ2-7; 11 bases map to TRBD2. Looked up from germline, CDR1 is SGHRS and CDR2 is YFSETQ. Trimming cost V 3 bases and J 5 bases; bases outside gene matches: 4. This CDR3 region has 14 residues. CDR3 sequence: CASSSTSGKDEQYF. The CDR3 DNA is TGCGCCAGCAGCTCGACTAGCGGGAAGGACGAGCAGTACTTC.

This chain links TRBV23-1 with TRBJ2-1; the D gene is possibly TRBD2 (6 bases). TRBV23-1 qualifies as an ORF whose function is uncertain. This CDR3 contains 15 residues. Trimming removed 0 bases at V and 0 bases at J, with 6 bases between. CDR3 residues: CASSQSRDSYNEQFF. CDR3 DNA: TGCGCCAGCAGTCAATCGCGGGACTCCTACAATGAGCAGTTCTTC.

This clone has a single count. The rearrangement uses TRBV6-4 and TRBJ2-1; a possible D gene is TRBD1 (6 bases). CDR1 is MRHNA, CDR2 SNTAGT, per germline. The CDR3 consists of 15 residues. Trimming shortened V by 4 bases and J by 6 bases, and 16 bases separated the two germline ends. The CDR3: CASSVFGGPSNEQFF. The CDR3 DNA is TGTGCCAGCAGTGTATTTGGGGGCCCCAGCAATGAGCAGTTCTTC.

V usage is TRBV5-1 and J usage is TRBJ2-5; D may be TRBD1 (5 bases). Germline CDR1 and CDR2: SGHRS and YFSETQ. Trimming took off 4 bases at V and 4 bases at J, with 14 bases between the two ends. CDR3 length: 14 residues. The CDR3 reads CASSRTKGPETQYF. The CDR3 DNA reads as TGCGCCAGCAGCCGGACCAAGGGGCCAGAGACCCAGTACTTC.

The J gene is TRBJ2-7, the V gene TRBV19; tentative D call: TRBD2 (6 bases). Germline V gives CDR1 LNHDA, CDR2 SQIVND (reference sequence). The CDR3 totals 14 residues. Trimming cost V 3 bases and J 9 bases, with 18 bases left between them. The CDR3 loop is CASSMAGTPHAQYF. The DNA of the CDR3 is TGTGCCAGTAGTATGGCGGGGACCCCACACGCGCAGTACTTC.

The chain couples TRBV6-1 to TRBJ2-1; 7 nucleotides agree with TRBD2. CDR1 is MNHNS and CDR2 is SASEGT in the germline V gene. This CDR3 has 16 amino acids. V shed 4 bases, J shed 3 bases, and the junction held 9 bases outside the gene matches. The chain's CDR3 is CASSVWGGAFYNEQFF. DNA of the CDR3: TGTGCCAGCAGTGTTTGGGGGGGAGCATTCTACAATGAGCAGTTCTTC.

This chain connects TRBV19 to TRBJ1-4; 8 nucleotides agree with TRBD1. Germline V gives CDR1 LNHDA, CDR2 SQIVND (reference sequence). V dropped 8 bases and J dropped 8; count of bases not matched to a gene: 7. The CDR3 is 13 residues long. The DNA for the CDR3 is TGTGCCAGTTTAGGACAGGGAAACGAAAAACTGTTTTTT. It specifies CASLGQGNEKLFF. Filled out from reference TRBV19 and TRBJ1-4, the complete variable domain reads DGGITQSPKYLFRKEGQNVTLSCEQNLNHDAMYWYRQDPGQGLRLIYYSQIVNDFQKGDIAEGYSVSREKKESFPLTVTSAQKNPTAFYLCASLGQGNEKLFFGSGTQLSVL.